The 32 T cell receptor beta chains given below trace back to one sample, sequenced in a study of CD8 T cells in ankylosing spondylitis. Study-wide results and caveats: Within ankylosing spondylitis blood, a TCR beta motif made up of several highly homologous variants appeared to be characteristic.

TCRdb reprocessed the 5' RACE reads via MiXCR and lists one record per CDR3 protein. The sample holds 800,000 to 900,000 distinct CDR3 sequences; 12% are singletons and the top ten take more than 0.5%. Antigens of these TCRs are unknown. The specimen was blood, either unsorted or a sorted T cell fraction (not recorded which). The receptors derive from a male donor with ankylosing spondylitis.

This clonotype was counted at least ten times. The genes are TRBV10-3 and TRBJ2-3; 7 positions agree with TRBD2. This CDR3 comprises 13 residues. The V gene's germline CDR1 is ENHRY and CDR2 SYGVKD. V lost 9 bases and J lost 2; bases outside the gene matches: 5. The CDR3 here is CAMRAGLTDTQYF. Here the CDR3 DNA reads TGTGCCATGAGAGCGGGACTCACAGATACGCAGTATTTT.

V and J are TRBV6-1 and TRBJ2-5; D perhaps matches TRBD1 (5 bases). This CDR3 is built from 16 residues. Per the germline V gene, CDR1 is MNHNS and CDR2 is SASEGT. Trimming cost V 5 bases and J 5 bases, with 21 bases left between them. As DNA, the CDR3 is TGTGCCAGCAGTCCCCTTTTTGGGCGAAAGGGGGAGACCCAGTACTTC. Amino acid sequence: CASSPLFGRKGETQYF.

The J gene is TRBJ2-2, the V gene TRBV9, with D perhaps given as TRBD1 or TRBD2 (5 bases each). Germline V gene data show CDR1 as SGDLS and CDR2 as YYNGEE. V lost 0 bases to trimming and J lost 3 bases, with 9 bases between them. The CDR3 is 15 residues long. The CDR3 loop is CASSVGGSHTGELFF. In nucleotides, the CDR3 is TGTGCCAGCAGCGTAGGGGGGTCCCACACCGGGGAGCTGTTTTTT.

Here the CDR3 reads CASSRTPEAKNIQYF. CDR3 nucleotides: TGCGCCAGCAGCCGAACTCCAGAGGCCAAAAACATTCAGTACTTC. This sequence joins TRBV5-1 and TRBJ2-4; unclear D gene. Germline CDR1 SGHRS, CDR2 YFSETQ. V shed 4 bases and J shed 1 base, with 12 bases lying between them. The CDR3 is made up of 15 amino acids.

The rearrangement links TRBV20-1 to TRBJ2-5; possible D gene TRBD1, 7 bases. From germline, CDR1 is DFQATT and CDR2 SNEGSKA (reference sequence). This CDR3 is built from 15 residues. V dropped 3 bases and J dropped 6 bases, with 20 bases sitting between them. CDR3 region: CSASNRQGLGKTQYF. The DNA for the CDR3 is TGCAGTGCTAGTAACCGACAGGGACTGGGAAAGACCCAGTACTTC.

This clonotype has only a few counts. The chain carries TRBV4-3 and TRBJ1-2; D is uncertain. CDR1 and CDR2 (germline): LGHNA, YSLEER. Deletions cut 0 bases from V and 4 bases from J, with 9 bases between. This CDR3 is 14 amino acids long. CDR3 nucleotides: TGCGCCAGCAGCCAAGAGAGGTTCAGCTATGGCTACACCTTC. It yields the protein CASSQERFSYGYTF.

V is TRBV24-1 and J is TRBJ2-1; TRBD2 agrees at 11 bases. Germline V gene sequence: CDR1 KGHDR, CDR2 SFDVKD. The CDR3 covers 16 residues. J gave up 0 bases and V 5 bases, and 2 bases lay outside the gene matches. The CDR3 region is CATSGTSGSSYNEQFF. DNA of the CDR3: TGTGCCACCAGTGGCACTAGCGGGAGCTCCTACAATGAGCAGTTCTTC.

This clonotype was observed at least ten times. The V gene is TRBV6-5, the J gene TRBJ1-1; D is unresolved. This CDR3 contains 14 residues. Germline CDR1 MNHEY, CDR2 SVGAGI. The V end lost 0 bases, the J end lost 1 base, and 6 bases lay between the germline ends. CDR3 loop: CASSYSLANTEAFF. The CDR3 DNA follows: TGTGCCAGCAGTTACTCGTTGGCGAACACTGAAGCTTTCTTT.

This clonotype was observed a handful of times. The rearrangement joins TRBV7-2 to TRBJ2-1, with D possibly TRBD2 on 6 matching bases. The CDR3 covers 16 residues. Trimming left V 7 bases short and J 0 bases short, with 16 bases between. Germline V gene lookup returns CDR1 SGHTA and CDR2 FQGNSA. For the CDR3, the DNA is TGTGCCAGCACCAAGCGGGCTATTCCCTCCTACAATGAGCAGTTCTTC. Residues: CASTKRAIPSYNEQFF.

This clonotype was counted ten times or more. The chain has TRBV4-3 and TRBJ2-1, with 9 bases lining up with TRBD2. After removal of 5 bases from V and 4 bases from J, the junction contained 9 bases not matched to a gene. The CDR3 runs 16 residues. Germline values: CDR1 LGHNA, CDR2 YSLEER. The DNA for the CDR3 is TGCGCCAGCAGCTACCGGGGTAGCGGGGGATACAATGAGCAGTTCTTC. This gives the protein CASSYRGSGGYNEQFF.

The CDR3 nucleotides are TGTGCCAGCAGCTTAGGACAGACCGCTAGCACAGATACGCAGTATTTT. Translated: CASSLGQTASTDTQYF. This chain uses TRBV7-9 with TRBJ2-3; the D gene is possibly TRBD1 (5 bases). V was cut by 1 base and J by 0 bases, with 11 bases left in between. The CDR3 spans 16 residues. Germline loops: CDR1 SEHNR, CDR2 FQNEAQ (reference sequence). The entire variable domain, with the rest obtained from reference TRBV7-9 and TRBJ2-3, is as follows: DTGVSQNPRHKITKRGQNVTFRCDPISEHNRLYWYRQTLGQGPEFLTYFQNEAQLEKSRLLSDRFSAERPKGSFSTLEIQRTEQGDSAMYLCASSLGQTASTDTQYFGPGTRLTVL.

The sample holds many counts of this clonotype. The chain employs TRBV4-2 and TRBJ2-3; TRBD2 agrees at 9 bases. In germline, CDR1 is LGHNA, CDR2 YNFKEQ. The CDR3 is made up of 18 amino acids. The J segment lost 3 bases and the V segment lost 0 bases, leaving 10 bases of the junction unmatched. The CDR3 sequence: CASSQDSASGGRTDTQYF. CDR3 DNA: TGTGCCAGCAGCCAAGATTCGGCGAGCGGGGGGAGGACAGATACGCAGTATTTT.

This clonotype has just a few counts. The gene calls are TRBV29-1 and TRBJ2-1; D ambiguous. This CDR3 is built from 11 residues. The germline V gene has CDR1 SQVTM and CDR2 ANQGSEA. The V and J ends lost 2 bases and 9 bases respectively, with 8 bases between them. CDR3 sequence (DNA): TGCAGCGTTGAAATGGGTCTTGAGCAGTTCTTC. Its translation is CSVEMGLEQFF.

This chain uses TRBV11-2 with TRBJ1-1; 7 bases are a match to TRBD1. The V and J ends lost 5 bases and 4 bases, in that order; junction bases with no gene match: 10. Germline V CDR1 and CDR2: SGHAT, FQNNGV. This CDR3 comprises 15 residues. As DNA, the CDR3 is TGTGCCAGCAGCGTCGGAGACAGGGCTGTCACTGAAGCTTTCTTT. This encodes CASSVGDRAVTEAFF.

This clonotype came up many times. The CDR3 spells CSARDRLAGYNEQFF. CDR3 nucleotides: TGCAGTGCTAGAGATCGACTAGCGGGGTACAATGAGCAGTTCTTC. The chain carries TRBV20-1 and TRBJ2-1, with TRBD2 matching 11 bases. The CDR3 is made up of 15 amino acids. CDR1 DFQATT and CDR2 SNEGSKA come from the germline V gene (reference sequence). J lost 4 bases, V lost 0 bases, and 2 bases had no gene match.

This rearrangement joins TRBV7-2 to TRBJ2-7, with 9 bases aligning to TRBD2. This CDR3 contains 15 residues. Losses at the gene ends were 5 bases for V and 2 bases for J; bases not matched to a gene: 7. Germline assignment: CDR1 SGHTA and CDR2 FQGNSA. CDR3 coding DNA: TGTGCCAGCAGCATTACTAGCGGGCGAGCCTACGAGCAGTACTTC. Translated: CASSITSGRAYEQYF.

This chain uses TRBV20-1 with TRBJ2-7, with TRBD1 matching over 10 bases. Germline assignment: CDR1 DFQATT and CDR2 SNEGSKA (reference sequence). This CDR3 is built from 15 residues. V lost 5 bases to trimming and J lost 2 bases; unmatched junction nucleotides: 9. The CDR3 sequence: CSAPRPGTGAYEQYF. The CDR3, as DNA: TGCAGTGCTCCTCGGCCCGGGACAGGGGCCTACGAGCAGTACTTC.

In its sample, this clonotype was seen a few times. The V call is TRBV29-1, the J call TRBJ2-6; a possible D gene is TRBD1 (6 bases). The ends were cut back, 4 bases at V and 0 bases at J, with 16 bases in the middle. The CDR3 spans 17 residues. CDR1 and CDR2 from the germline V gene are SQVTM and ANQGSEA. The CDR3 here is CSVAKGVSSSGANVLTF. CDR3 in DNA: TGCAGCGTTGCCAAGGGGGTCTCTTCCTCTGGGGCCAACGTCCTGACTTTC.

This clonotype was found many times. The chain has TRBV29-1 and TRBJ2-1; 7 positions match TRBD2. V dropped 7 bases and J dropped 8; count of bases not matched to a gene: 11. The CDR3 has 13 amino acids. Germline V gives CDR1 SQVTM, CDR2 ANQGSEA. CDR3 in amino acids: CSATPRTRDEQFF. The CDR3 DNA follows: TGCAGCGCCACCCCCCGGACTAGAGATGAGCAGTTCTTC.

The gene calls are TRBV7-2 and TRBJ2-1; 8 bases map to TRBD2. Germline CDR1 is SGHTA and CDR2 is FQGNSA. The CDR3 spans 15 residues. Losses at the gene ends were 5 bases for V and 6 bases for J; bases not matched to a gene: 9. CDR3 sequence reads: CASSPHSSGSNEQFF. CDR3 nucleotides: TGTGCCAGCAGCCCCCACTCCAGCGGGAGCAATGAGCAGTTCTTC.

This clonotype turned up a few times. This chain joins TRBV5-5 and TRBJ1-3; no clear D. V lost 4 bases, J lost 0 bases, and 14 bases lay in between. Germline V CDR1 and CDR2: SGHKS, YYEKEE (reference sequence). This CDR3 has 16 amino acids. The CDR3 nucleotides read TGTGCCAGCAGCCGCACCACGCCCATCTCTGGAAACACCATATATTTT. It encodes CASSRTTPISGNTIYF.

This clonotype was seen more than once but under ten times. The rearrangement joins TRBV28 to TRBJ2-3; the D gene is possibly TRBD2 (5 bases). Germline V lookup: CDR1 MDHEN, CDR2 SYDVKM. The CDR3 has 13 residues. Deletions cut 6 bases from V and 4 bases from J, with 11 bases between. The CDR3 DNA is TGTGCCAGCAGACCTGCCGGGGCAGATACGCAGTATTTT. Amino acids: CASRPAGADTQYF.

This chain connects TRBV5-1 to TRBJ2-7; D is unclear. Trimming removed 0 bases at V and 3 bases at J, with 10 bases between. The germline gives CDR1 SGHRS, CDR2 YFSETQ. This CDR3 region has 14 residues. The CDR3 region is CASSLGLGNYEQYF. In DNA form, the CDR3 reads TGCGCCAGCAGCTTGGGTCTGGGGAACTACGAGCAGTACTTC.

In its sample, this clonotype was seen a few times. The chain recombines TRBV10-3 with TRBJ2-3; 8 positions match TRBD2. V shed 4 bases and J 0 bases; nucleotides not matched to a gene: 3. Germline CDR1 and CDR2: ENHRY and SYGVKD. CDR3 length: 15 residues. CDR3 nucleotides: TGTGCCATCAGTGGCCAGCGGGGGAGCACAGATACGCAGTATTTT. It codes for CAISGQRGSTDTQYF.

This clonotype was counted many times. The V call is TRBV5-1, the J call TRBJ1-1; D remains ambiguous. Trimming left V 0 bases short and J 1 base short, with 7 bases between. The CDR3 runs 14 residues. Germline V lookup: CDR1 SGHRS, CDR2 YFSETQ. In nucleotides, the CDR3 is TGCGCCAGCAGCTTGGTGGCACCGAACACTGAAGCTTTCTTT. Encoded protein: CASSLVAPNTEAFF.

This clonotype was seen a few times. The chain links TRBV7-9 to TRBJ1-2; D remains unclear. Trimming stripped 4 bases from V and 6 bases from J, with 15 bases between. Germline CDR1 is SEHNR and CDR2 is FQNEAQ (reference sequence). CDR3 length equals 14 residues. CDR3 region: CASSSIMEADGYTF. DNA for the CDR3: TGTGCCAGCAGCTCAATTATGGAGGCCGATGGCTACACCTTC.

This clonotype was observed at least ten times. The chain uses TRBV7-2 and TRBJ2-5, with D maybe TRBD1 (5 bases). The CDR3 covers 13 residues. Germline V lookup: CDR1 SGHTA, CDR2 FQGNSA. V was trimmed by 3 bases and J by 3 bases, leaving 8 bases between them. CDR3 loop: CASSFPGKETQYF. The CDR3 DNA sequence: TGTGCCAGCAGCTTCCCAGGGAAAGAGACCCAGTACTTC.

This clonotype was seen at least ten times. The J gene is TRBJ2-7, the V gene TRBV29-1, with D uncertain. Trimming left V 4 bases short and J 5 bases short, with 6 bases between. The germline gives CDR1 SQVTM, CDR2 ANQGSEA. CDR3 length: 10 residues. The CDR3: CSVGVDEQYF. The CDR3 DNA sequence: TGCAGCGTTGGAGTGGACGAGCAGTACTTC.

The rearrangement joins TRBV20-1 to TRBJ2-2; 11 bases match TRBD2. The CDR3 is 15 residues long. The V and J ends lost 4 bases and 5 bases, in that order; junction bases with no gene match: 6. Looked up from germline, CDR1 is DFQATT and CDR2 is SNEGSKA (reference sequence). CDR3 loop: CSATSGGPGTGELFF. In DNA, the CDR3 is TGCAGTGCTACTAGCGGGGGGCCCGGGACCGGGGAGCTGTTTTTT.

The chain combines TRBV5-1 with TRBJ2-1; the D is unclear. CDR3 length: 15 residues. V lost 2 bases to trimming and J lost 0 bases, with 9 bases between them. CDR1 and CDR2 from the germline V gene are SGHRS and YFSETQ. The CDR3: CASSFGIISYNEQFF. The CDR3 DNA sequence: TGCGCCAGCAGCTTTGGTATAATCTCCTACAATGAGCAGTTCTTC.

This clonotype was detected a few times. CDR3 sequence (DNA): TGTGCCAGCAGCTTAACCGGGACAGTTGAAAATCAGCCCCAGCATTTT. This gives the protein CASSLTGTVENQPQHF. The V and J genes are TRBV7-8 and TRBJ1-5, with 7 positions matching TRBD1. With V trimmed by 2 bases and J by 4 bases, 8 bases remained unmatched. Germline V gene sequence: CDR1 SGHVS, CDR2 FQNEAQ. The CDR3 is 16 residues long.

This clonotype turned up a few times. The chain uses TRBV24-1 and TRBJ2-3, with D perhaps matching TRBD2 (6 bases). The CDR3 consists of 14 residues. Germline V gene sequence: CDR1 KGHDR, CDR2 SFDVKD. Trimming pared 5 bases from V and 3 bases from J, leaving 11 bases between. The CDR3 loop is CATSVHAGTDTQYF. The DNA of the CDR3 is TGTGCCACCAGTGTCCACGCGGGGACAGATACGCAGTATTTT.